This T cell receptor (beta chain) originates from a study of CD8+ T cells in alopecia areata. For the study at large: Tofacitinib administration persisted for 6 to 18 months, succeeded by 6 months off drug.

Following extraction, RNA underwent reverse transcription to cDNA, which served as the sequencing template. The repertoire was sequenced with immunoSEQ multiplex PCR; TCRdb's copy has only in-frame clones and lacks some. The table lists some 200,000 clones, 45% to 75% of them singletons. Findings and caveats of the study: When scalp samples are sequenced, resident alphabeta T cells of normal skin are also captured. Scalp clonality, together with expanded CD8+ clones among the top 100, fell significantly with tofacitinib.

Comment on this clone: The antigen remains unidentified.

This CDR3 contains 16 residues. CDR1 and CDR2 from the germline V gene are SGHRS and YFSETQ. Trimming took off 1 base at V and 0 bases at J, with 12 bases between the two ends. Stated treatment: oral pan-JAK inhibitor, 5-10 mg twice daily. The starting material was CD4+ T cells sorted from blood, obtained at week 4, from a patient treated with tofacitinib. The gene calls are TRBV5-1 and TRBJ2-3; D is uncertain. The TCR comes from a human donor with alopecia areata. The CDR3: CASSLLGRPSTDTQYF. Here the CDR3 DNA reads TGCGCCAGCAGCTTGTTAGGACGGCCAAGCACAGATACGCAGTATTTT.